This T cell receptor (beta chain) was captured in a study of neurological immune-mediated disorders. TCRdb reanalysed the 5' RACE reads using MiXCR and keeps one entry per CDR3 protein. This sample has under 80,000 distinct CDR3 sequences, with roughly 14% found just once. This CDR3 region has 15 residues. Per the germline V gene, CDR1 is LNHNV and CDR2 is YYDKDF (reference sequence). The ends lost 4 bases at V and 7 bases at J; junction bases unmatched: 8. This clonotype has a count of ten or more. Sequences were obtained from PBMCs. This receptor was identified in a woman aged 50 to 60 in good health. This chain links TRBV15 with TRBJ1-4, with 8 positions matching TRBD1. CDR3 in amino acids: CATSTNRGDGEKLFF. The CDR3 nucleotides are TGTGCCACCAGCACAAACAGGGGGGATGGTGAAAAACTGTTTTTT.